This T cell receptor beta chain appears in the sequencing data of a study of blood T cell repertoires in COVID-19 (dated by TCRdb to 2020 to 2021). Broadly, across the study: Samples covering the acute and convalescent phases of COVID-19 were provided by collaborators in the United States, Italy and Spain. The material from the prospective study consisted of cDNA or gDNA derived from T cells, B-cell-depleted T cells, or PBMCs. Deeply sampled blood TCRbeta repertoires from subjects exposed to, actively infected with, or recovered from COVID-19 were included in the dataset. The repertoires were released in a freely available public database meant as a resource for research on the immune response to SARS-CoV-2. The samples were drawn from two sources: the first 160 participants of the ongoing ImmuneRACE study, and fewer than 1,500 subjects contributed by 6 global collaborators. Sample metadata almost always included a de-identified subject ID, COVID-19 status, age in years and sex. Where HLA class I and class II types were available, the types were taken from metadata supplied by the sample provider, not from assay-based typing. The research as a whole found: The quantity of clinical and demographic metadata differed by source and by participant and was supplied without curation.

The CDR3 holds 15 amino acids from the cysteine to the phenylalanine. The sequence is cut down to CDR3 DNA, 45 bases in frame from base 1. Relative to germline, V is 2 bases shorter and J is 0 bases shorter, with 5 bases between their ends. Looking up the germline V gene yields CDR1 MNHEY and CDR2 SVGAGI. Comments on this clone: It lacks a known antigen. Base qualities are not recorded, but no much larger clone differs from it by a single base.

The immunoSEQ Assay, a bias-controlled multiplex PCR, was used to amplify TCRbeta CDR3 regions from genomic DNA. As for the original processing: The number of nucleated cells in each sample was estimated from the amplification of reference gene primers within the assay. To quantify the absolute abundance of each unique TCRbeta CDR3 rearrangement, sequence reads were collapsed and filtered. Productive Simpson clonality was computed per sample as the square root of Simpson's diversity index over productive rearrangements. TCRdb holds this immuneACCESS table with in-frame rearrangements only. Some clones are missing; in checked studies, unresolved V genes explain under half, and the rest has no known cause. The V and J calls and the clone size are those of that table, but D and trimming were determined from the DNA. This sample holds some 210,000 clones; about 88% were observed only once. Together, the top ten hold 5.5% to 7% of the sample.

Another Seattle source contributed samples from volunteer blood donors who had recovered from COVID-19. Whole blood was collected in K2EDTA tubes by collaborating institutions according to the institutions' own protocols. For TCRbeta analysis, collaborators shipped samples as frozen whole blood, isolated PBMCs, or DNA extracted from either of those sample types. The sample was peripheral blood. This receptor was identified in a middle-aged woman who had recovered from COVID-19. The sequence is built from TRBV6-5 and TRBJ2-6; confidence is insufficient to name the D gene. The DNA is TGTGCCAGCAGTTACAGCCCCTCTGGGGCCAACGTCCTGACTTTC. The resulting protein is CASSYSPSGANVLTF.